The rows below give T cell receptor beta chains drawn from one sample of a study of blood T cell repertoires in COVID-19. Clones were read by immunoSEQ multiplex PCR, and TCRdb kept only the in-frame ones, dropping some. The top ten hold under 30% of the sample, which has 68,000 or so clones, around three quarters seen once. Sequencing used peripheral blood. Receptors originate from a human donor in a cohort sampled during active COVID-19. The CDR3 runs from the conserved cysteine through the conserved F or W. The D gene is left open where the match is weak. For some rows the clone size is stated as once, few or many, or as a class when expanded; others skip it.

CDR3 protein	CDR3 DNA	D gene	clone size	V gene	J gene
CASSRSGGPNEQFF	TGTGCCAGCAGTAGGAGCGGGGGGCCGAATGAGCAGTTCTTC	TRBD2	NA	TRBV2	TRBJ2-1
CASSLDLAAEKLFF	TGTGCCAGCAGCTTAGACCTAGCCGCTGAAAAACTGTTTTTT	NA	NA	TRBV7-9	TRBJ1-4
CASRPRDRSTGELFF	TGTGCCAGCAGACCCCGGGACAGGTCAACCGGGGAGCTGTTTTTT	TRBD1	few	TRBV7-2	TRBJ2-2
CAIRLAGGRNPYEQYF	TGTGCCATCCGACTAGCGGGAGGGCGAAACCCCTACGAGCAGTACTTC	TRBD2	NA	TRBV28	TRBJ2-7